This is a list of T cell receptor beta chains from one sample in a study of T cell repertoires in cytomegalovirus infection. A single record per CDR3 protein comes from TCRdb applying MiXCR to the reads. Found here are nearly 650,000 distinct CDR3 sequences, 20% to 25% of them singletons; the top ten hold 6.5% to 10%. What was sequenced was CD8+ T cells from PBMCs. The receptors shown here come from a human donor in good health (CMV status not recorded). Some clones in this sample may be carry-over from other donors' samples. CDR3s include the opening cysteine and the closing phenylalanine or tryptophan. The D gene is left open where the match is weak. Part of the rows lack a size; the others show once, few, many or a class for expanded clones.

clone size: few; J gene: TRBJ2-5; V gene: TRBV7-7; D gene: -; CDR3 DNA: TGTGCTAGCAGCTTATATGGGGGCGCACGAGAGACCCAGTACTTC; CDR3 protein: CASSLYGGARETQYF
clone size: -; J gene: TRBJ2-1; V gene: TRBV9; D gene: -; CDR3 DNA: TGTGCCAGCAGCGGGTCAAGGGCCCCCTACAATGAGCAGTTCTTC; CDR3 protein: CASSGSRAPYNEQFF
clone size: few; J gene: TRBJ2-1; V gene: TRBV24-1; D gene: TRBD2; CDR3 DNA: TGTGCCACCAGTGATTTGAGCGGGGGAGGGGATGAGCAGTTCTTC; CDR3 protein: CATSDLSGGGDEQFF
clone size: few; J gene: TRBJ1-2; V gene: TRBV25-1; D gene: -; CDR3 DNA: TGTGCCAGCAGGAGGGACTATGGCTACACCTTC; CDR3 protein: CASRRDYGYTF
clone size: many; J gene: TRBJ2-5; V gene: TRBV7-2; D gene: -; CDR3 DNA: TGTGCCAGCAAACTAAGGGGTGGTATAGGCCCTGAAGAGACCCAGTACTTC; CDR3 protein: CASKLRGGIGPEETQYF
clone size: -; J gene: TRBJ2-2; V gene: TRBV7-3; D gene: -; CDR3 DNA: TGTGCCAGCAGCTTAACGCCGGGGGTGGGGACCGGGGAGCTGTTTTTT; CDR3 protein: CASSLTPGVGTGELFF
clone size: -; J gene: TRBJ2-2; V gene: TRBV7-9; D gene: TRBD1; CDR3 DNA: TGTGCCAGCCTGACCGGGACAGGGAGCCTCCACACCGGGGAGCTGTTTTTT; CDR3 protein: CASLTGTGSLHTGELFF
clone size: few; J gene: TRBJ2-5; V gene: TRBV29-1; D gene: TRBD2; CDR3 DNA: TGCAGCGTTGATTCGGGGCGGGGGAATCCTCAAGAGACCCAGTACTTC; CDR3 protein: CSVDSGRGNPQETQYF
clone size: -; J gene: TRBJ1-5; V gene: TRBV2; D gene: -; CDR3 DNA: TGTGCCAGCAGTGAAAGTCCAGCGAGCAATCAGCCCCAGCATTTT; CDR3 protein: CASSESPASNQPQHF
clone size: -; J gene: TRBJ2-1; V gene: TRBV11-2; D gene: TRBD1; CDR3 DNA: TGTGCCAGCAGCTCTGGGACCAGGGGGCCGTACAATGAGCAGTTCTTC; CDR3 protein: CASSSGTRGPYNEQFF
clone size: -; J gene: TRBJ1-1; V gene: TRBV4-1; D gene: -; CDR3 DNA: TGCGCCAGCAGCCTCAATCACAGGGTGAAGAACACTGAAGCTTTCTTT; CDR3 protein: CASSLNHRVKNTEAFF
clone size: -; J gene: TRBJ1-4; V gene: TRBV2; D gene: -; CDR3 DNA: TGTGCCAGCAGCGGAAAAAAACTGTTTTTT; CDR3 protein: CASSGKKLFF
clone size: -; J gene: TRBJ2-3; V gene: TRBV24-1; D gene: -; CDR3 DNA: TGTGCCACCAGTGACCGAGATACGCAGTATTTT; CDR3 protein: CATSDRDTQYF
clone size: many; J gene: TRBJ1-1; V gene: TRBV7-2; D gene: -; CDR3 DNA: TGTGCCAGCAGCTTAGCAGGGGGATCGAACACTGAAGCTTTCTTT; CDR3 protein: CASSLAGGSNTEAFF
clone size: -; J gene: TRBJ2-7; V gene: TRBV5-1; D gene: -; CDR3 DNA: TGCGCCAGCAGCTCTTTGGCGGACAGAGATTTCTACGAGCAGTACTTC; CDR3 protein: CASSSLADRDFYEQYF
clone size: few; J gene: TRBJ2-7; V gene: TRBV3-1; D gene: -; CDR3 DNA: TGTGCCAGCAGCCAGAAACGGGCGGCCTACGAGCAGTACTTC; CDR3 protein: CASSQKRAAYEQYF
clone size: -; J gene: TRBJ2-3; V gene: TRBV4-1; D gene: TRBD2; CDR3 DNA: TGCGCCAGCAGGAGCGGGGGGCTTAGCACAGATACGCAGTATTTT; CDR3 protein: CASRSGGLSTDTQYF
clone size: -; J gene: TRBJ1-1; V gene: TRBV14; D gene: -; CDR3 DNA: TGTGCCAGCAGCCGGTCCTGGGTTTCTTCGTCTGAAGCTTTCTTT; CDR3 protein: CASSRSWVSSSEAFF